These T cell receptor beta chains were read from a single sample in a study of blood T cells in healthy people across ages. Each CDR3 protein is one row after TCRdb ran MiXCR on the 5' RACE reads. Seen here are some 640,000 distinct CDR3 sequences, under 30% observed once, and the top ten hold 15% to 19%. Sequencing was done on a sample of blood. The origin of the receptors is a woman older than 75 in good health. Each CDR3 is given without its conserved first and last residue.

CDR3 protein: ASSQGVAQETQY; J gene: TRBJ2-5; V gene: TRBV11-3
CDR3 protein: ASSENAGTNTEAF; J gene: TRBJ1-1; V gene: TRBV2
CDR3 protein: ASSKPGQGALNTEAF; J gene: TRBJ1-1; V gene: TRBV5-4
CDR3 protein: ASSSGQGLGRNNQPQH; J gene: TRBJ1-5; V gene: TRBV6-5
CDR3 protein: ASSDPATPINEQY; J gene: NA; V gene: TRBV25-1
CDR3 protein: AWRYGSPLH; J gene: TRBJ1-6; V gene: TRBV30
CDR3 protein: ASSLEGAAGEKLF; J gene: TRBJ1-4; V gene: TRBV11-2
CDR3 protein: ASSSRRGGTNQPRH; J gene: TRBJ1-5; V gene: TRBV28
CDR3 protein: ASKRAWAAGTEAF; J gene: TRBJ1-1; V gene: TRBV12-3/TRBV12-4
CDR3 protein: ASSLRGYNEQY; J gene: TRBJ2-5; V gene: TRBV12-3/TRBV12-4
CDR3 protein: GWNNRGGTEAF; J gene: TRBJ1-1; V gene: TRBV30
CDR3 protein: SVPRGLETQY; J gene: TRBJ2-5; V gene: TRBV29-1
CDR3 protein: ASSVAGSSQPQH; J gene: TRBJ1-5; V gene: TRBV9
CDR3 protein: ASSGSNYGHT; J gene: TRBJ1-2; V gene: TRBV28
CDR3 protein: ASSVDSLGTAEKLF; J gene: TRBJ1-4; V gene: TRBV9
CDR3 protein: ASSPGDRGQADTQY; J gene: TRBJ2-3; V gene: TRBV7-9
CDR3 protein: ASSLVTGLSEQF; J gene: TRBJ2-1; V gene: TRBV11-2
CDR3 protein: ASSLTGTGGEKLF; J gene: TRBJ1-4; V gene: TRBV7-9
CDR3 protein: ASSIGTGVNSPLH; J gene: TRBJ1-6; V gene: TRBV25-1
CDR3 protein: ASSLAGGGRSYEQY; J gene: TRBJ2-7; V gene: TRBV7-9
CDR3 protein: ASSRDLGTRFTEAF; J gene: TRBJ1-1; V gene: TRBV7-9
CDR3 protein: ASSSGTADNQPQH; J gene: TRBJ1-5; V gene: TRBV5-1
CDR3 protein: ASAHRGQTTYSNQPQH; J gene: TRBJ1-5; V gene: TRBV12-5
CDR3 protein: AISALGEATDGYT; J gene: TRBJ1-2; V gene: TRBV10-3
CDR3 protein: ASSAGHFYEQY; J gene: TRBJ2-7; V gene: TRBV7-6
CDR3 protein: SVVTGDGYT; J gene: TRBJ1-2; V gene: TRBV29-1
CDR3 protein: AISESAGTSTGELF; J gene: TRBJ2-2; V gene: TRBV10-3
CDR3 protein: ASSPRQIAYEQY; J gene: TRBJ2-7; V gene: TRBV5-1
CDR3 protein: ASTSSQGNYGYT; J gene: TRBJ1-2; V gene: TRBV12-3/TRBV12-4